This T cell receptor beta chain derives from a study of Graves' ophthalmopathy and Graves' hyperthyroidism. Study-level results: Most clonotypes expanded in thyroid above 0.001 frequency were present in blood too.

CDR3 regions of TCR beta were amplified from RNA transcripts. RT-PCR was first run with HTBI primers, then multiplex PCR in a second round. Using its own MiXCR run on the multiplex PCR reads, TCRdb lists one record per CDR3 protein. The table includes some 380,000 distinct CDR3 sequences, 15% detected once. The CDR3 length is 13 residues. Germline V gene data show CDR1 as SGHRS and CDR2 as YFSETQ. No progression to ophthalmopathy over 18 months defined stable hyperthyroidism. Hyperthyroidism patients were newly diagnosed, ill under 2 months, and aged 18 to 65 years. Pregnancy or lactation, uncontrolled infections and other autoimmune diseases were grounds for excluding patients. At least ten counts were recorded for this clonotype. The antigen is not known. Germline and junction disagree at one end, which may indicate a read error.

Material: peripheral blood. The rearrangement joins TRBV5-1 to TRBJ1-1, with a weak D call TRBD1 (5 bases). This clonotype was sampled from a woman younger than 30 with stable Graves' hyperthyroidism. The CDR3 DNA is TGTGCCAGCAGCTTAGGCCAGGGCTCTGAAGCTTTCTTT. This encodes CASSLGQGSEAFF.